This T cell receptor (beta chain) was sequenced for a study of control samples from healthy donors and cancer patients. The CDR3 totals 13 residues. The germline V and J ends were trimmed by 1 base and 3 bases, with 7 bases remaining between them. Measured with immunoSEQ multiplex PCR; TCRdb has only the in-frame clones, and not every one. The sample has approximately 140,000 clones, about 90% seen once. Source material: blood. The chain combines TRBV12-3 or TRBV12-4 with TRBJ2-7; D is undetermined. This sequence originates from a man younger than 35 in good health. CDR3 DNA sequence: TGTGCCAGCAGTTTAGTCGGCGGCTACGAGCAGTACTTC. Amino acid sequence: CASSLVGGYEQYF.